The 6 T cell receptor beta chains below all came from one sample that was sequenced in a study of T cell changes during pregnancy in multiple sclerosis. Clones were read by immunoSEQ multiplex PCR, and TCRdb kept only the in-frame ones, dropping some. The sample includes around 41,000 clones, roughly 90% of them seen just once. Sequenced input: PBMCs (not recorded whether the cells were cultured). Every receptor here comes from a female donor with multiple sclerosis, enrolled in a pregnancy study.

This clone was seen only once. The chain employs TRBV7-6 and TRBJ1-1; D is uncertain. The CDR3 is 15 amino acids. Trimming removed 5 bases at V and 1 base at J, with 14 bases between. Germline V gene data show CDR1 as SGHVS and CDR2 as FNYEAQ. The CDR3 loop is CASSPSVGGNTEAFF. The CDR3, as DNA: TGTGCCAGCAGCCCATCCGTCGGAGGGAACACTGAAGCTTTCTTT.

The chain recombines TRBV7-2 with TRBJ1-3; D unclear. This CDR3 region has 16 residues. Germline CDR1 is SGHTA and CDR2 is FQGNSA. The V end lost 1 base, the J end lost 2 bases, and 12 bases lay between the germline ends. CDR3 coding DNA: TGTGCCAGCAGCTTAGAAGGCAGTCCTGCTGGAAACACCATATATTTT. Amino acid sequence: CASSLEGSPAGNTIYF.

J is TRBJ1-2 and V is TRBV7-2; D is unclear. CDR3 length: 14 amino acids. Germline assignment: CDR1 SGHTA and CDR2 FQGNSA. V was trimmed by 2 bases and J by 3 bases, leaving 10 bases between them. CDR3 residues: CASSLPGVDYGYTF. CDR3 bases: TGTGCCAGCAGCTTACCGGGAGTTGACTATGGCTACACCTTC. Using reference TRBV7-2 and TRBJ1-2 for the parts outside the CDR3, the full variable domain is GAGVSQSPSNKVTEKGKDVELRCDPISGHTALYWYRQSLGQGLEFLIYFQGNSAPDKSGLPSDRFSAERTGGSVSTLTIQRTQQEDSAVYLCASSLPGVDYGYTFGSGTRLTVV.

The table lists this clone with a few counts. The V call is TRBV7-9, the J call TRBJ1-2; 11 positions match TRBD1. The CDR3 totals 15 residues. The J segment lost 8 bases and the V segment lost 5 bases, leaving 10 bases of the junction unmatched. The germline CDR1 and CDR2 sequences are SEHNR and FQNEAQ (reference sequence). The CDR3 DNA reads TGTGCCAGCAGCCGTCCCGGGACAGGGGGTGGCGGCTACACCTTC. This codes for CASSRPGTGGGGYTF.

The gene calls are TRBV5-1 and TRBJ2-5; D is unresolved. V dropped 6 bases and J dropped 0 bases, with 12 bases sitting between them. CDR3 size: 14 residues. CDR1 SGHRS and CDR2 YFSETQ come from the germline V gene. The CDR3 region has the DNA TGCGCCAGCATGGTAGTAGGGTACCAAGAGACCCAGTACTTC. Translated: CASMVVGYQETQYF.

J is TRBJ1-1 and V is TRBV11-1, with D possibly TRBD1 on 6 matching bases. The germline V and J ends were trimmed by 2 bases and 7 bases, with 17 bases remaining between them. Germline CDR1 is SGHAT and CDR2 is FQDESV (reference sequence). The CDR3 runs to 15 residues. CDR3 in amino acids: CASSLNRGGRGEAFF. The CDR3 nucleotides read TGTGCCAGCAGCTTAAATCGAGGGGGAAGGGGTGAAGCTTTCTTT.